Presented here are 30 T cell receptor beta chains from one specimen sequenced in a study of T cell responses to AZD1222 COVID-19 vaccine. Some clones are missing from TCRdb's copy, which holds only in-frame ones; the method was immunoSEQ multiplex PCR. The data contain fewer than 90,000 clones, about 91% of them singletons. Sequences were derived from peripheral blood, sampled 28 days after the second AZD1222 dose. The receptors come from an adult who received the AZD1222 COVID-19 vaccine.

The CDR3 here is CATSRGTGKAGELFF. CDR3 sequence (DNA): TGTGCCACCTCCCGAGGGACAGGGAAGGCCGGGGAGCTGTTTTTT. The chain is built from TRBV6-5 and TRBJ2-2; 9 positions match TRBD1. Germline values: CDR1 MNHEY, CDR2 SVGAGI. Germline trimming cut 10 bases from V and 6 bases from J; bases unmatched to any gene: 12. The CDR3 is 15 residues long.

The chain has TRBV18 and TRBJ1-1; possibly TRBD1 for D (6 bases). The CDR3 length is 13 residues. V gave up 1 base and J gave up 8 bases, with 11 bases separating them. CDR1 is KGHSH, CDR2 LQKENI, per germline. The DNA for the CDR3 is TGTGCCAGCTCACCACTTTCCCAGGGGGAAGCTTTCTTT. This encodes CASSPLSQGEAFF.

The rearrangement uses TRBV3-1 (or the pseudogene TRBV3-2) and TRBJ2-7; 10 nucleotides agree with TRBD2. Germline-derived CDR1 and CDR2 are LGHDT and YNNKEL (reference sequence). Germline trimming cut 1 base from V and 3 bases from J; bases unmatched to any gene: 3. The CDR3 contains 15 residues. The CDR3 sequence is CASSQGIAGGYEQYF. The CDR3 region has the DNA TGTGCCAGCAGCCAAGGGATAGCGGGGGGCTACGAGCAGTACTTC.

Written as DNA, the CDR3 is TGTGCCAGCAGCGTGGCGGGGCCCACAGATACGCAGTATTTT. Residues: CASSVAGPTDTQYF. The rearrangement links TRBV9 to TRBJ2-3; the D gene is possibly TRBD2 (6 bases). The germline gives CDR1 SGDLS, CDR2 YYNGEE. CDR3 length equals 14 residues. Trimming shortened V by 2 bases and J by 2 bases, and 9 bases separated the two germline ends.

This chain connects TRBV7-9 to TRBJ1-2, with TRBD1 matching 9 bases. The J segment lost 6 bases and the V segment lost 6 bases, leaving 8 bases of the junction unmatched. Germline V CDR1 and CDR2: SEHNR, FQNEAQ (reference sequence). The CDR3 runs to 14 residues. Here the CDR3 reads CASRPARDRDGYTF. As DNA, the CDR3 is TGTGCCAGCAGACCAGCTCGGGACAGGGATGGCTACACCTTC. Full variable domain (remainder filled in from reference TRBV7-9 and TRBJ1-2): DTGVSQNPRHKITKRGQNVTFRCDPISEHNRLYWYRQTLGQGPEFLTYFQNEAQLEKSRLLSDRFSAERPKGSFSTLEIQRTEQGDSAMYLCASRPARDRDGYTFGSGTRLTVV.

J is TRBJ2-4 and V is TRBV19; 10 bases map to TRBD2. V shed 8 bases, J shed 4 bases, and the junction held 17 bases outside the gene matches. Germline lookup yields CDR1 LNHDA and CDR2 SQIVND (reference sequence). The CDR3 length is 18 residues. This CDR3 reads CASLSTLQRGGPKNIQYF. Here the CDR3 DNA reads TGTGCCAGTCTATCAACACTTCAGCGGGGGGGCCCGAAAAACATTCAGTACTTC.

The J gene is TRBJ1-4, the V gene TRBV6-5; D unclear. The CDR3 contains 15 residues. The germline V and J ends were trimmed by 2 bases and 5 bases, with 12 bases remaining between them. The V gene's germline CDR1 is MNHEY and CDR2 SVGAGI. This CDR3 reads CASSYEAGGNEKLFF. CDR3 DNA sequence: TGTGCCAGCAGTTACGAGGCAGGCGGCAATGAAAAACTGTTTTTT.

The chain carries TRBV7-2 and TRBJ2-5, with D tentatively TRBD2 (6 bases). The CDR3 is 13 amino acids. CDR1 and CDR2 from the germline V gene are SGHTA and FQGNSA. Trimming removed 7 bases from V and 1 base from J, with 10 bases in between. Here the CDR3 DNA reads TGTGCCAGCACCAAGGGACTCCAAGAGACCCAGTACTTC. Protein sequence: CASTKGLQETQYF.

The V and J genes are TRBV2 and TRBJ1-5; D not certain. The CDR3 runs to 17 residues. The V gene's germline CDR1 is SNHLY and CDR2 FYNNEI. Trimming removed 8 bases at V and 0 bases at J, with 20 bases between. CDR3 nucleotides: TGTGCCAGCCGTCTAGGGCAGCCAAGTAATAGCAATCAGCCCCAGCATTTT. Its translation: CASRLGQPSNSNQPQHF.

The chain joins TRBV19 to TRBJ1-3; TRBD1 is a possible D gene (6 bases). The length of the CDR3 is 14 residues. The V gene lost 8 bases and the J gene lost 0 bases, with 11 bases spanning the gap. Germline CDR1 reads LNHDA; CDR2 reads SQIVND (reference sequence). CDR3 coding DNA: TGTGCCAGTGGACAGAGAAGCTCTGGAAACACCATATATTTT. Protein sequence: CASGQRSSGNTIYF. The complete variable domain, with remaining parts taken from reference TRBV19 and TRBJ1-3, reads DGGITQSPKYLFRKEGQNVTLSCEQNLNHDAMYWYRQDPGQGLRLIYYSQIVNDFQKGDIAEGYSVSREKKESFPLTVTSAQKNPTAFYLCASGQRSSGNTIYFGEGSWLTVV.

The J gene is TRBJ2-1, the V gene TRBV13; D call uncertain. V gave up 1 base and J gave up 4 bases, with 2 bases separating them. Germline V gene data show CDR1 as PRHDT and CDR2 as FYEKMQ (reference sequence). CDR3 size: 12 residues. The CDR3 spells CASSLVYNEQFF. CDR3 bases: TGTGCCAGCAGCTTAGTGTACAATGAGCAGTTCTTC.

The chain carries TRBV5-1 and TRBJ2-1; 11 nucleotides align to TRBD2. Germline CDR1 is SGHRS and CDR2 is YFSETQ. V lost 3 bases to trimming and J lost 5 bases; unmatched junction nucleotides: 13. The CDR3 is made up of 18 amino acids. The CDR3 sequence: CASSSRRASGGPNNEQFF. CDR3 DNA: TGCGCCAGCAGCTCCCGCCGCGCTAGCGGGGGGCCGAACAATGAGCAGTTCTTC. Together with reference TRBV5-1 and TRBJ2-1, the CDR3 gives the full variable domain: KAGVTQTPRYLIKTRGQQVTLSCSPISGHRSVSWYQQTPGQGLQFLFEYFSETQRNKGNFPGRFSGRQFSNSRSEMNVSTLELGDSALYLCASSSRRASGGPNNEQFFGPGTRLTVL.

The chain employs TRBV30 and TRBJ1-2, with D possibly being TRBD1 (6 bases). The CDR3 is 15 residues long. Trimming left V 7 bases short and J 2 bases short, with 20 bases between. From germline, CDR1 is GTSNPN and CDR2 SVGIG (reference sequence). CDR3 sequence: CAFLRGGKGNYGYTF. In DNA form, the CDR3 reads TGTGCCTTCCTTAGGGGGGGGAAGGGGAACTATGGCTACACCTTC.

The chain recombines TRBV18 with TRBJ1-3; the match to TRBD1 covers 7 bases. Germline V CDR1 and CDR2: KGHSH, LQKENI. Trimming at V came to 3 bases and at J to 2 bases, leaving 7 bases not matched to a gene. The CDR3 runs 16 residues. The CDR3 loop is CASSPWDSAAGNTIYF. The CDR3 coding sequence is TGTGCCAGCTCACCGTGGGACAGCGCTGCTGGAAACACCATATATTTT.

This chain uses TRBV7-2 with TRBJ2-1, with TRBD2 matching over 10 bases. CDR1 is SGHTA, CDR2 FQGNSA, per germline. The junction had 12 bases not matched to a gene; V was cut back by 1 base and J by 6 bases. The CDR3 consists of 18 residues. CDR3 loop: CASSLGKGAGGPVNEQFF. The CDR3 DNA follows: TGTGCCAGCAGCTTAGGGAAGGGAGCGGGGGGGCCGGTCAATGAGCAGTTCTTC.

This chain links TRBV19 with TRBJ2-7; the D gene is possibly TRBD1 (5 bases). The CDR3 consists of 15 residues. CDR1 LNHDA and CDR2 SQIVND come from the germline V gene (reference sequence). The V end lost 1 base, the J end lost 2 bases, and 12 bases lay between the germline ends. The CDR3 protein is CASSIALDIPYEQYF. CDR3 DNA: TGTGCCAGTAGTATAGCCCTGGACATTCCCTACGAGCAGTACTTC.

The chain couples TRBV11-2 to TRBJ1-1; no clear D gene. V lost 2 bases, J lost 8 bases, and 9 bases lay in between. The CDR3 covers 12 residues. Germline V gives CDR1 SGHAT, CDR2 FQNNGV. CDR3 protein: CASSLNVQEAFF. DNA of the CDR3: TGTGCCAGCAGCTTAAATGTGCAGGAAGCTTTCTTT. The full variable domain, its missing parts supplied by reference TRBV11-2 and TRBJ1-1, is EAGVAQSPRYKIIEKRQSVAFWCNPISGHATLYWYQQILGQGPKLLIQFQNNGVVDDSQLPKDRFSAERLKGVDSTLKIQPAKLEDSAVYLCASSLNVQEAFFGQGTRLTVV.

The chain couples TRBV18 to TRBJ2-1, with a tentative D call TRBD2 (5 bases). Trimming pared 6 bases from V and 2 bases from J, leaving 14 bases between. Looked up from germline, CDR1 is KGHSH and CDR2 is LQKENI. This CDR3 has 15 residues. The CDR3 is CASSPGLGAYNEQFF. For the CDR3, the DNA is TGTGCCAGCTCCCCCGGTCTGGGAGCCTACAATGAGCAGTTCTTC.

The table lists this clone with a count of one. This chain connects TRBV27 to TRBJ2-7, with 10 bases identical to TRBD2. Per germline, CDR1 MNHEY and CDR2 SMNVEV (reference sequence). Trimming took 4 bases from V and 3 from J; bases not matched to a gene: 6. The CDR3 is 15 residues long. The CDR3 spells CASSWRTSGGYEQYF. The DNA for the CDR3 is TGTGCCAGCAGTTGGCGGACTAGCGGCGGCTACGAGCAGTACTTC.

The chain has TRBV7-8 and TRBJ1-4; D gene unclear. Trimming stripped 0 bases from V and 3 bases from J, with 11 bases between. Germline V lookup: CDR1 SGHVS, CDR2 FQNEAQ. The CDR3 covers 16 residues. CDR3 sequence reads: CASSLAGWGANEKLFF. CDR3 in DNA: TGTGCCAGCAGCTTAGCGGGGTGGGGTGCTAATGAAAAACTGTTTTTT.

V and J are TRBV5-7 and TRBJ1-5; D is ambiguous. TRBV5-7 is reported as an ORF; its role is uncertain. This CDR3 has 11 amino acids. The ends were cut back, 0 bases at V and 5 bases at J, with 0 bases in the middle. CDR3 nucleotides: TGTGCCAGCAGCTTGGATCAGCCCCAGCATTTT. Encoded protein: CASSLDQPQHF.

This chain uses TRBV7-2 with TRBJ2-4; 7 positions agree with TRBD2. Germline V lookup: CDR1 SGHTA, CDR2 FQGNSA. This CDR3 is 16 amino acids long. With V trimmed by 0 bases and J by 6 bases, 8 bases remained unmatched. The CDR3 region has the DNA TGTGCCAGCAGCTTAGCCACAGGACTAGGCCTAAACATTCAGTACTTC. Its translation is CASSLATGLGLNIQYF.

The rearrangement uses TRBV5-6 and TRBJ2-7; D is perhaps TRBD1 or TRBD2 (5 bases each). This CDR3 contains 17 residues. Germline values: CDR1 SGHDT, CDR2 YYEEEE. V was pared by 0 bases and J by 7 bases, with 23 bases between. The CDR3 protein is CASSLGAWTLGMREQYF. The CDR3 DNA is TGTGCCAGCAGCTTGGGAGCCTGGACACTAGGGATGAGGGAGCAGTACTTC.

The rearrangement links TRBV11-3 to TRBJ1-1, with D unresolved. The V gene's germline CDR1 is SGHNT and CDR2 YENEEA. The length of the CDR3 is 13 residues. The V gene lost 4 bases and the J gene lost 4 bases, with 10 bases spanning the gap. The CDR3 protein is CASSSRLGTEAFF. CDR3 bases: TGTGCCAGCAGCTCCCGATTGGGCACTGAAGCTTTCTTT.

The chain couples TRBV2 to TRBJ1-5; 9 nucleotides agree with TRBD1. With 6 bases clipped from V and 4 bases from J, the junction kept 4 bases outside the gene matches. The germline gives CDR1 SNHLY, CDR2 FYNNEI. The CDR3 has 14 amino acids. CDR3 loop: CASRGQGRNQPQHF. DNA of the CDR3: TGTGCCAGCAGGGGACAGGGCCGAAATCAGCCCCAGCATTTT.

The chain has TRBV11-2 and TRBJ1-1, with no clear D. The CDR3 is 14 amino acids. V dropped 3 bases and J dropped 3 bases, with 11 bases sitting between them. The germline V gene has CDR1 SGHAT and CDR2 FQNNGV. The CDR3, as DNA: TGTGCCAGCAGCTTCTTGTCGGGTTACACTGAAGCTTTCTTT. It codes for CASSFLSGYTEAFF.

Only a few counts were recorded for this clone. The V and J genes are TRBV6-5 and TRBJ1-5; a possible D gene is TRBD1 (6 bases). Germline loops: CDR1 MNHEY, CDR2 SVGAGI. The CDR3 is 15 amino acids. V lost 2 bases, J lost 6 bases, and 14 bases lay in between. The CDR3 here is CASSYGGAQGQPQHF. The CDR3 region has the DNA TGTGCCAGCAGTTACGGGGGGGCTCAGGGTCAGCCCCAGCATTTT.

In its sample, this clone was seen once. The rearrangement uses TRBV7-9 and TRBJ1-1; no reliable D call. Trimming removed 2 bases at V and 1 base at J, with 8 bases between. CDR3 length equals 14 residues. Germline V lookup: CDR1 SEHNR, CDR2 FQNEAQ (reference sequence). The CDR3, as DNA: TGTGCCAGCAGCTTACAACAAAAGAACACTGAAGCTTTCTTT. This encodes CASSLQQKNTEAFF.

CDR3 DNA sequence: TGTGCCAGCAGCCAAGGGTCCCGGACAGATAGCAATCAGCCCCAGCATTTT. This encodes CASSQGSRTDSNQPQHF. J is TRBJ1-5 and V is TRBV3-1 (or the pseudogene TRBV3-2); the D gene is possibly TRBD1 (6 bases). The V gene's germline CDR1 is LGHDT and CDR2 YNNKEL (reference sequence). This CDR3 has 17 residues. Trimming took off 1 base at V and 0 bases at J, with 13 bases between the two ends.

V and J are TRBV6-5 and TRBJ1-5, with TRBD1 matching 9 bases. Germline V gene lookup returns CDR1 MNHEY and CDR2 SVGAGI. The CDR3 sequence is 15 residues long. V trimming: 5 bases; J trimming: 3 bases; junction bases outside the gene matches: 5. The CDR3 DNA follows: TGTGCCAGCAGTAAGGGACAGGGCTACAATCAGCCCCAGCATTTT. This encodes CASSKGQGYNQPQHF.